This T cell receptor beta chain was profiled in a study of spatial heterogeneity in lung cancer. Study information: Consistently, beta-chain sequences turned up in larger numbers than alpha-chain sequences did. Findings and limits, study-wide: Among blood samples, ubiquitous expanded tumor TCRs appeared more at resection than at follow-up.

With regard to this clonotype: Its matching antigen is unknown.

V shed 1 base and J shed 0 bases, with 8 bases lying between them. Germline CDR1 is KGHSH and CDR2 is LQKENI. The CDR3 is 15 amino acids. Time point of the sample: sample taken at primary tumor resection. Whole RNA from tumor, nontumor lung or frozen PBMC was sequenced unsorted. Samples came from 60 to 75 TRACERx patients with untreated early-stage lung cancer. Each TCR cDNA molecule bore a unique molecular identifier. TCRdb called the 5' RACE reads again in MiXCR, with one record for every CDR3 protein. The sample gives roughly 75,000 distinct CDR3 sequences, roughly 13% of which show up once; over 5.5% is in the top ten.

This rearrangement joins TRBV18 to TRBJ2-3; D unclear. Sequencing used PBMCs, obtained at surgery. This clonotype was obtained from a male donor with early-stage non-small cell lung cancer. The CDR3 here is CASSPRESSTDTQYF. The CDR3 DNA follows: TGTGCCAGCTCACCACGGGAATCTAGCACAGATACGCAGTATTTT.